A single sample gave rise to the 15 T cell receptor beta chains below, sequenced in a study of CD8+CD57+ T cells in acquired aplastic anemia. Findings and caveats of the study: Patients' CD8+CD57+ cells proved less diverse than their total CD4+ and CD8+ pools, researchers found.

By flow cytometry, patients selected for sequencing had shown an expansion of CD8+CD57+ cells. Profiling that covered TCR beta VDJ and CDR3 relied on genomic DNA as its template. TCRdb re-called the reads with MiXCR, one entry per CDR3 protein. The data show some 20,000 distinct CDR3 sequences, about two fifths seen once. Their antigens remain unidentified. Material: CD8+CD57+ T cells sorted from PBMCs. The subset was: bead-enriched CD8+CD57+ effector memory T cells from SAA patients. The receptors here all came from a human donor with aplastic anemia.

This clonotype was seen a few times. This chain connects TRBV6-1 to TRBJ2-1; 10 nucleotides agree with TRBD2. There are 16 residues in the CDR3. J gave up 9 bases and V 5 bases, and 13 bases lay outside the gene matches. The germline V gene encodes CDR1 MNHNS and CDR2 SASEGT. The CDR3 loop is CASSLRLAGERSEQFF. CDR3 bases: TGTGCCAGCAGTCTCCGTCTAGCGGGAGAACGGAGTGAGCAGTTCTTC.

This clonotype was detected only once. The V and J genes are TRBV4-2 and TRBJ2-5; 9 positions agree with TRBD2. This CDR3 is 17 amino acids long. The germline V gene has CDR1 LGHNA and CDR2 YNFKEQ. The trim removed 1 base at V and 1 base at J, leaving 7 bases unmatched. CDR3 sequence: CASSQVPGGGAQETQYF. The CDR3 DNA reads as TGTGCCAGCAGCCAAGTTCCTGGCGGGGGGGCCCAAGAGACCCAGTACTTC.

CDR3 coding DNA: TGTGCCAGCAGTTTAGGCAGGGGAGAGACCCAGTACTTC. Residues: CASSLGRGETQYF. This chain joins TRBV12-3 or TRBV12-4 and TRBJ2-5; possibly TRBD1 for D (6 bases). This CDR3 has 13 amino acids. The V end was cut by 1 base, the J end by 4 bases, with 7 bases between.

This clonotype turned up a few times. V usage is TRBV12-3 or TRBV12-4 and J usage is TRBJ2-3; no clear D. V was cut by 6 bases and J by 0 bases, with 7 bases left in between. This CDR3 is 13 amino acids long. DNA for the CDR3: TGTGCCAGCAGCCTGCTGAGCACAGATACGCAGTATTTT. It specifies CASSLLSTDTQYF.

This clonotype is a singleton in its sample. This chain uses TRBV10-2 with TRBJ2-7, with 8 positions matching TRBD2. The CDR3 contains 16 residues. Germline loops: CDR1 WSHSY, CDR2 SAAADI. The junction had 10 bases not matched to a gene; V was cut back by 3 bases and J by 3 bases. The CDR3 nucleotides read TGCGCCAGCAGTGACCCCCTAGCGGGTGGTCTCTACGAGCAGTACTTC. Amino acid sequence: CASSDPLAGGLYEQYF.

The rearrangement links TRBV6-1 to TRBJ1-2; a possible D gene is TRBD1 (5 bases). V was shortened by 2 bases and J by 4 bases, with 8 bases between the two germline ends. CDR3 size: 13 residues. Germline lookup yields CDR1 MNHNS and CDR2 SASEGT. CDR3 coding DNA: TGTGCCAGCAGTGAATTAGGGACCTATGGCTACACCTTC. It encodes CASSELGTYGYTF.

This clonotype was seen once. Since no conserved phenylalanine or tryptophan closes the CDR3, a read error is the likely cause. The rearrangement uses TRBV4-1 and TRBJ1-1, with D unclear. This CDR3 is built from 14 residues. The germline gives CDR1 MGHRA, CDR2 YSYEKL. CDR3 bases: TGCGCCAGCAGGGCGGAAGGAATGAACACTGTAGCTTTCCTT. Translating gives CASRAEGMNTVAFL.

A remark on this clonotype: Possible read error: a much larger clone is one base away. The chain links TRBV4-1 to TRBJ1-5; no reliable D call. The V and J ends lost 4 bases and 9 bases respectively, with 10 bases between them. There are 12 residues in the CDR3. CDR1 and CDR2 from the germline V gene are MGHRA and YSYEKL. Written as DNA, the CDR3 is TGCGCCAGCAGCCGAGAATCCGGGCCCCAGCATTTT. Translating gives CASSRESGPQHF.

This clonotype was counted many times. The V gene is TRBV6-5, the J gene TRBJ1-1, with a weak D call TRBD1 (6 bases). The CDR3 is made up of 13 amino acids. Trimming left V 2 bases short and J 8 bases short, with 12 bases between. The germline V gene encodes CDR1 MNHEY and CDR2 SVGAGI. Here the CDR3 DNA reads TGTGCCAGCAGTTACAGCGGGGGCGACGAAGCTTTCTTT. Translation: CASSYSGGDEAFF.

This clonotype showed up many times. The V call is TRBV20-1, the J call TRBJ1-1; 11 bases match TRBD1. This CDR3 region has 15 residues. The germline V gene has CDR1 DFQATT and CDR2 SNEGSKA (reference sequence). Trimming removed 3 bases from V and 5 bases from J; junction bases left unmatched: 8. For the CDR3, the DNA is TGCAGTGCTAGGAGGGACAGGGGGGAGAGAACTGAAGCTTTCTTT. It is translated as CSARRDRGERTEAFF.

This clonotype was picked up a small number of times. The chain is built from TRBV28 and TRBJ1-6; D perhaps matches TRBD1 (5 bases). Germline V CDR1 and CDR2: MDHEN, SYDVKM. V was shortened by 8 bases and J by 3 bases, with 14 bases between the two germline ends. There are 15 residues in the CDR3. The CDR3 is CASGIQGGYNSPLHF. The CDR3 nucleotides read TGTGCCAGCGGGATTCAGGGCGGCTATAATTCACCCCTCCACTTT.

This clonotype was detected many times. The gene calls are TRBV12-3 or TRBV12-4 and TRBJ1-4; the D gene is possibly TRBD1 (6 bases). Trimming stripped 3 bases from V and 8 bases from J, with 13 bases between. CDR3 size: 14 residues. The CDR3 here is CASSFAGGGEKLFF. Here the CDR3 DNA reads TGTGCCAGCAGTTTTGCGGGGGGCGGCGAAAAACTGTTTTTT.

This clonotype was seen many times. In DNA form, the CDR3 reads TGTGCCAGCAGTTCAAGACAGGCCACGTGGGAGACCCAGTACTTC. Encoded protein: CASSSRQATWETQYF. V usage is TRBV27 and J usage is TRBJ2-5; D is possibly TRBD1 (6 bases). The CDR3 runs to 15 residues. The ends were cut back, 4 bases at V and 5 bases at J, with 17 bases in the middle. CDR1 and CDR2 from the germline V gene are MNHEY and SMNVEV (reference sequence).

This chain uses TRBV10-2 with TRBJ1-6; D gene ambiguous. The CDR3 is 17 residues long. Germline assignment: CDR1 WSHSY and CDR2 SAAADI. Trimming removed 2 bases at V and 9 bases at J, with 20 bases between. CDR3 protein: CASSEIRISITSSPLHF. Here the CDR3 DNA reads TGCGCCAGCAGTGAGATACGGATCAGCATAACGAGTTCACCCCTCCACTTT.

The chain is built from TRBV5-1 and TRBJ2-3; D call uncertain. Germline V gives CDR1 SGHRS, CDR2 YFSETQ. The V and J ends lost 0 bases and 5 bases respectively, with 13 bases between them. The CDR3 is made up of 15 amino acids. The CDR3 protein is CASSLDLGSIDTQYF. DNA for the CDR3: TGCGCCAGCAGCTTGGATCTGGGGTCCATAGATACGCAGTATTTT.